The 10 T cell receptor beta chains below come from one sample, sequenced in a study of blood T cell repertoires in COVID-19. Method: immunoSEQ multiplex PCR; TCRdb's copy keeps in-frame clones and lacks some. Of about 150,000 clones in the sample, roughly four fifths were seen once. Sequenced input: peripheral blood. Receptors were obtained from a woman over 75 with acute or convalescent COVID-19.

The CDR3, as DNA: TGTGCCTGGAGTACCGGGACAGGCCAAGAGACCCAGTACTTC. Amino acids: CAWSTGTGQETQYF. The chain employs TRBV30 and TRBJ2-5, with 8 bases fitting TRBD1. Germline V gene data show CDR1 as GTSNPN and CDR2 as SVGIG (reference sequence). Trimming removed 2 bases from V and 1 base from J; junction bases left unmatched: 3. The length of the CDR3 is 14 residues.

This chain links TRBV10-2 with TRBJ2-3; D may be TRBD2 (6 bases). Looked up from germline, CDR1 is WSHSY and CDR2 is SAAADI. V was clipped by 8 bases and J by 5 bases, with 17 bases between them. The CDR3 consists of 14 residues. The CDR3 DNA reads as TGCGCCAGCCTAAAGGGACTCTTGGGAGATACGCAGTATTTT. Amino acid sequence: CASLKGLLGDTQYF.

This chain joins TRBV5-1 and TRBJ2-5; 7 nucleotides match TRBD1. Germline V gene sequence: CDR1 SGHRS, CDR2 YFSETQ. V shed 3 bases and J 5 bases; nucleotides not matched to a gene: 13. CDR3 length: 16 amino acids. DNA for the CDR3: TGCGCCAGCAGCTCCGGTACGACAGGGAGCCGGGAGACCCAGTACTTC. Translated, it gives CASSSGTTGSRETQYF.

This clone was observed many times. The chain's CDR3 is CASSPGQMNEQYF. The CDR3 nucleotides are TGTGCCAGTAGCCCGGGACAGATGAACGAGCAGTACTTC. V gene TRBV19 combines with J gene TRBJ2-7; 7 nucleotides match TRBD1. The germline V gene encodes CDR1 LNHDA and CDR2 SQIVND (reference sequence). Trimming took 6 bases from V and 5 from J; bases not matched to a gene: 7. The CDR3 totals 13 residues.

Only one count was recorded for this clone. CDR3 in DNA: TGTGCCAGTAGTAAGCCGGGACAGGGAAGGGCTGAAGCTTTCTTT. It yields the protein CASSKPGQGRAEAFF. The chain is built from TRBV19 and TRBJ1-1; TRBD1 matches 9 bases. The germline V gene encodes CDR1 LNHDA and CDR2 SQIVND (reference sequence). There are 15 residues in the CDR3. J lost 6 bases, V lost 4 bases, and 9 bases had no gene match.

The V and J genes are TRBV10-3 and TRBJ2-6; 7 bases are a match to TRBD1. Germline V gene data show CDR1 as ENHRY and CDR2 as SYGVKD. CDR3 length: 19 amino acids. The ends lost 0 bases at V and 0 bases at J; junction bases unmatched: 8. CDR3 nucleotide sequence: TGTGCCATCAGTGAGTCGACGGGACAGTCCAACTCTGGGGCCAACGTCCTGACTTTC. This sequence encodes CAISESTGQSNSGANVLTF.

This clone was seen a few times. The V call is TRBV9, the J call TRBJ1-1, with D uncertain. Germline V gene data show CDR1 as SGDLS and CDR2 as YYNGEE. V shed 2 bases and J shed 7 bases, with 12 bases lying between them. This CDR3 is 13 amino acids long. CDR3 amino acids: CASSVQPDNEAFF. Here the CDR3 DNA reads TGTGCCAGCAGCGTGCAACCAGACAATGAAGCTTTCTTT.

This chain links TRBV30 with TRBJ2-7, with 9 bases aligning to TRBD1. CDR3 length: 14 amino acids. V was pared by 3 bases and J by 5 bases, with 8 bases of the junction left unmatched. The V gene's germline CDR1 is GTSNPN and CDR2 SVGIG (reference sequence). CDR3 nucleotide sequence: TGTGCCTGGAGCTCAGGGACAGGGTCTGACGAGCAGTACTTC. Protein product: CAWSSGTGSDEQYF.

This rearrangement joins TRBV7-8 to TRBJ1-5; 7 bases fit TRBD1. Germline CDR1 is SGHVS and CDR2 is FQNEAQ. J gave up 7 bases and V 3 bases, and 6 bases lay outside the gene matches. The CDR3 extends over 14 amino acids. CDR3 sequence (DNA): TGTGCCAGCAGCTTCAACCAGGGGGACCAGCCCCAGCATTTT. Its translation is CASSFNQGDQPQHF.

This clone occurred a few times. The DNA of the CDR3 is TGTGCCAGCAGGAAGACAGGGAACACCGGGGAGCTGTTTTTT. This encodes CASRKTGNTGELFF. This chain uses TRBV6-5 with TRBJ2-2, with a tentative D call TRBD1 (6 bases). This CDR3 has 14 residues. CDR1 MNHEY and CDR2 SVGAGI come from the germline V gene. The ends were cut back, 6 bases at V and 1 base at J, with 9 bases in the middle.